The 24 T cell receptor beta chains below were found in one sample sequenced in a study of T cells in women clearing cervical HPV infection. The data were produced by immunoSEQ multiplex PCR, yet TCRdb's version contains in-frame clones alone and is incomplete. The record lists some 41,000 clones, of which the ten most abundant hold about 7.3%. Sequencing was done on a sample of blood buffy coat. These receptors all come from a woman between 18 and 75 years old with a cervical HPV16 infection that either progressed to CIN3+ or cleared (not recorded which).

Remarks on this clone: The read ends 3 residues before the CDR3 terminus; that terminus is restored from the germline J gene. The chain has TRBV6-1 and TRBJ2-7, with D uncertain. Germline CDR1 MNHNS, CDR2 SASEGT. The CDR3 is 13 amino acids. The germline V and J ends were trimmed by 2 bases and 3 bases, with 8 bases remaining between them. The part of the CDR3 DNA that was read is TGTGCCAGCAGTGAATCCAGCGTCTACGAG. Translating gives CASSESSVYE. The full CDR3 is CASSESSVYEQYF.

Regarding this clone: The read gets to within 3 residues of the CDR3 end, and the germline J gene fills in the rest. V gene TRBV5-6 combines with J gene TRBJ1-2, with 8 positions matching TRBD1. Losses at the gene ends were 3 bases for V and 7 bases for J; bases not matched to a gene: 2. The V gene's germline CDR1 is SGHDT and CDR2 YYEEEE. The CDR3 totals 12 residues. CDR3 DNA, as far as it was read: TGTGCCAGCAGCTCGGACAGGGTTGGC. It codes for CASSSDRVG. The entire CDR3 sequence reads CASSSDRVGYTF. The full variable domain, rest sourced from reference TRBV5-6 and TRBJ1-2, is DAGVTQSPTHLIKTRGQQVTLRCSPKSGHDTVSWYQQALGQGPQFIFQYYEEEERQRGNFPDRFSGHQFPNYSSELNVNALLLGDSALYLCASSSDRVGYTFGSGTRLTVV.

To note about this clone: The sequence runs out 3 residues before the end of the CDR3; the remainder is reconstructed from the germline J gene. The rearrangement links TRBV5-6 to TRBJ1-1, with 9 bases that match TRBD1. The CDR3 length is 14 residues. After removal of 3 bases from V and 1 base from J, the junction contained 1 base not matched to a gene. The V gene's germline CDR1 is SGHDT and CDR2 YYEEEE. The CDR3 spells CASSWDRANTEAFF. Partial CDR3 DNA: TGTGCCAGCAGCTGGGACAGGGCGAACACTGAA.

As regards this clone: Read coverage stops 3 residues before the CDR3 terminus; the germline J gene supplies the remainder. The same CDR3 can be traced to other DNA sequences in this sample. The genes are TRBV19 and TRBJ1-6; 9 bases match TRBD1. Per the germline V gene, CDR1 is LNHDA and CDR2 is SQIVND (reference sequence). This CDR3 is 15 amino acids long. V was clipped by 7 bases and J by 7 bases; unmatched bases: 8. CDR3 bases read: TGTGCCAGTACCCAGGGGACAGGGCTAAATTCACCC. Translating gives CASTQGTGLNSP. Given in full, the CDR3 is CASTQGTGLNSPLHF. The variable domain in full, with the rest retrieved from reference TRBV19 and TRBJ1-6, is DGGITQSPKYLFRKEGQNVTLSCEQNLNHDAMYWYRQDPGQGLRLIYYSQIVNDFQKGDIAEGYSVSREKKESFPLTVTSAQKNPTAFYLCASTQGTGLNSPLHFGNGTRLTVT.

Concerning this clone itself: The CDR3 end falls 3 residues outside the read, so it is completed with the germline J gene. The chain joins TRBV7-8 to TRBJ1-1; D is perhaps TRBD1 (5 bases). Trimming stripped 0 bases from V and 0 bases from J, with 11 bases between. Germline lookup yields CDR1 SGHVS and CDR2 FQNEAQ. The CDR3 totals 16 residues. The covered CDR3 bases are TGTGCCAGCAGCTTAGCGTCGACAGTCATGAACACTGAA. It codes for CASSLASTVMNTE. The full-length CDR3 reads as CASSLASTVMNTEAFF.

Comment on this clone: The read ends 3 residues early relative to the CDR3; the germline J gene fills the gap. This chain connects TRBV13 to TRBJ1-6; D gene unclear. The germline gives CDR1 PRHDT, CDR2 FYEKMQ (reference sequence). This CDR3 has 12 residues. The ends were cut back, 5 bases at V and 7 bases at J, with 6 bases in the middle. The part of the CDR3 DNA that was read is TGTGCCAGCAGCGTGAGGAATTCACCC. Encoded protein: CASSVRNSP. The whole CDR3 protein is CASSVRNSPLHF.

Regarding this clone: The observed sequence ends 3 residues before the CDR3 terminus, with the missing tail filled in from the germline J gene. The J gene is TRBJ1-2, the V gene TRBV10-3; D ambiguous. V shed 3 bases and J shed 0 bases, with 8 bases lying between them. CDR1 ENHRY and CDR2 SYGVKD come from the germline V gene. The CDR3 runs to 14 residues. The CDR3 here is CAISDRNANYGYTF. CDR3 DNA (partial): TGTGCCATCAGTGACAGGAACGCTAACTATGGC.

As to this clone: Read data end 3 residues before the CDR3 end; the end is taken from the germline J gene. The chain joins TRBV20-1 to TRBJ1-1; possibly TRBD1 for D (6 bases). Germline CDR1 is DFQATT and CDR2 is SNEGSKA (reference sequence). This CDR3 region has 16 residues. Between the trimmed V and J ends, which lost 5 bases and 1 base, there was a span of 20 bases. The DNA read from the CDR3 is TGCAGTGCTGGAGGGGGATCGTCGACAGGGAACACTGAA. Translating it yields CSAGGGSSTGNTE. The CDR3, in full, reads CSAGGGSSTGNTEAFF.

On this clone: The read comes to an end 3 residues before the CDR3 does, leaving the germline J gene to fill in the end. The rearrangement joins TRBV19 to TRBJ2-1; 8 nucleotides match TRBD2. This CDR3 is built from 19 residues. Losses at the gene ends were 2 bases for V and 2 bases for J; bases not matched to a gene: 14. CDR1 is LNHDA and CDR2 is SQIVND in the germline V gene (reference sequence). The CDR3 here is CASSIYIRVTGGTYNEQFF. The sequenced CDR3 bases are TGTGCCAGTAGTATATATATTAGGGTAACGGGGGGGACCTACAATGAG.

Comment on this clone: The read ends 3 residues shy of where the CDR3 ends; the end is completed using the germline J gene. The gene calls are TRBV7-8 and TRBJ2-1, with 9 bases matching TRBD1. Germline assignment: CDR1 SGHVS and CDR2 FQNEAQ. V dropped 4 bases and J dropped 5; count of bases not matched to a gene: 12. This CDR3 region has 17 residues. CDR3 loop: CASSSRAGQGRNNEQFF. CDR3 bases read: TGTGCCAGCAGCTCCCGGGCGGGACAGGGCAGGAACAATGAG.

On this clone: The observed sequence ends 3 residues before the CDR3 terminus, with the missing tail filled in from the germline J gene. The chain is built from TRBV19 and TRBJ1-3, with D hard to call. The germline V gene has CDR1 LNHDA and CDR2 SQIVND (reference sequence). Trimming shortened V by 7 bases and J by 0 bases, and 16 bases separated the two germline ends. The CDR3 loop spans 16 amino acids. The sequenced part of the CDR3 DNA is TGTGCCAGTAAGATCACAGAAGCTTCCTCTGGAAACACC. As protein: CASKITEASSGNT. The entire CDR3 sequence reads CASKITEASSGNTIYF.

As regards this clone: The read stops 3 residues short of the end of the CDR3; the missing end is completed from the germline J gene. This chain connects TRBV4-2 to TRBJ2-5; possible D gene TRBD2, 5 bases. V dropped 0 bases and J dropped 4 bases, with 18 bases sitting between them. In germline, CDR1 is LGHNA, CDR2 YNFKEQ. The CDR3 consists of 17 residues. This chain's CDR3 is CASSQDGIGGRLETQYF. The covered CDR3 bases are TGTGCCAGCAGCCAAGATGGAATAGGCGGGCGCTTAGAGACC.

As to this clone: The sequenced fragment ends 3 residues before the CDR3 boundary, so the rest is inferred from the germline J gene. The rearrangement uses TRBV2 and TRBJ1-6, with D tentatively TRBD1 (5 bases). V lost 2 bases and J lost 5, with 7 bases in between. The CDR3 sequence is 14 residues long. Per the germline V gene, CDR1 is SNHLY and CDR2 is FYNNEI. The CDR3: CASSEQGNNSPLHF. The part of the CDR3 DNA that was read is TGTGCCAGCAGTGAACAGGGTAATAATTCACCC.

On this clone: The read terminates 3 residues before the CDR3 end, so the remaining end is supplied by the germline J gene. The V call is TRBV19, the J call TRBJ1-2, with D unresolved. This CDR3 has 14 amino acids. Germline V lookup: CDR1 LNHDA, CDR2 SQIVND (reference sequence). CDR3 DNA (partial): TGTGCCAGTAAGGTTCGGACTGTGGACGGAGGC. Protein product: CASKVRTVDGG. The CDR3 in its entirety is CASKVRTVDGGYTF.

As to this clone: The CDR3 extends 3 residues past the end of the read, so its final part is completed from the germline J gene. The rearrangement uses TRBV5-1 and TRBJ1-2, with 7 bases aligning to TRBD1. The V and J ends lost 2 bases and 2 bases, in that order; junction bases with no gene match: 3. The CDR3 loop spans 14 amino acids. CDR1 is SGHRS, CDR2 YFSETQ, per germline. The covered CDR3 bases are TGCGCCAGCAGCTTCACGACAGGGAACTATGGC. Translation: CASSFTTGNYG. The complete CDR3 reads CASSFTTGNYGYTF.

In regard to this clone: From the germline J gene comes the end of the CDR3, since the read stops 3 residues before it. The chain has TRBV29-1 and TRBJ1-1, with D maybe TRBD1 (5 bases). CDR1 is SQVTM, CDR2 ANQGSEA, per germline. Trimming removed 7 bases at V and 1 base at J, with 13 bases between. This CDR3 has 13 residues. CDR3 bases read: TGCAGCGCCGAGGGGCAGAAGAACACTGAA. It translates to CSAEGQKNTE. In full, the CDR3 is CSAEGQKNTEAFF. Based on the CDR3 plus reference TRBV29-1 and TRBJ1-1, the full variable domain is SAVISQKPSRDICQRGTSLTIQCQVDSQVTMMFWYRQQPGQSLTLIATANQGSEATYESGFVIDKFPISRPNLTFSTLTVSNMSPEDSSIYLCSAEGQKNTEAFFGQGTRLTVV.

A remark on this clone: Sequencing ends 3 residues short of the CDR3 end; the germline J gene provides the rest. This chain uses TRBV7-8 with TRBJ1-4; TRBD1 matches at 9 bases. The V gene's germline CDR1 is SGHVS and CDR2 FQNEAQ. This CDR3 is 18 amino acids long. The J segment lost 0 bases and the V segment lost 5 bases, leaving 10 bases of the junction unmatched. CDR3 sequence: CASSPWTGVLATNEKLFF. The sequenced CDR3 bases are TGTGCCAGCAGCCCCTGGACAGGGGTTTTAGCAACTAATGAAAAA.

Remarks on this clone: The read comes to an end 3 residues before the CDR3 does, leaving the germline J gene to fill in the end. The chain has TRBV10-2 and TRBJ1-5; no definite D call. Germline V gene sequence: CDR1 WSHSY, CDR2 SAAADI. The CDR3 contains 13 residues. Trimming pared 2 bases from V and 4 bases from J, leaving 6 bases between. CDR3 bases read: TGCGCCAGCAGTGAGGTAGTGAATCAGCCC. Translation gives CASSEVVNQP. The CDR3 as a whole reads CASSEVVNQPQHF.

On this clone itself: Coverage ceases 3 residues before the CDR3 finishes, and the germline J gene fills in the end. The sample carries other DNA sequences with the same CDR3. The rearrangement joins TRBV2 to TRBJ2-1, with D maybe TRBD2 (6 bases). Per germline, CDR1 SNHLY and CDR2 FYNNEI. The CDR3 has 14 amino acids. The V end was cut by 10 bases, the J end by 7 bases, with 20 bases between. CDR3 sequence: CATRDSTSVNEQFF. The CDR3 DNA, read in part, is TGTGCCACCCGGGACTCCACAAGTGTTAATGAG.

Concerning this clone: Read data end 3 residues before the CDR3 end; the end is taken from the germline J gene. The chain is built from TRBV19 and TRBJ1-1; D might be TRBD1 (5 bases). Per germline, CDR1 LNHDA and CDR2 SQIVND (reference sequence). The CDR3 extends over 15 amino acids. The V end lost 5 bases, the J end lost 0 bases, and 13 bases lay between the germline ends. Here the CDR3 reads CASSWGLTVNTEAFF. The CDR3 bases that were read are TGTGCCAGTAGTTGGGGCCTCACAGTGAACACTGAA.

On this clone itself: Coverage ceases 3 residues before the CDR3 finishes, and the germline J gene fills in the end. The chain combines TRBV5-1 with TRBJ2-1; 12 bases agree with TRBD2. The CDR3 is 14 amino acids. CDR1 and CDR2 from the germline V gene are SGHRS and YFSETQ. Trimming cost V 3 bases and J 8 bases; bases outside gene matches: 3. The sequenced part of the CDR3 DNA is TGCGCCAGCAGCTCCCTAGCGGGAGGGGATGAG. It specifies CASSSLAGGDE. The full CDR3 sequence reads CASSSLAGGDEQFF.

About this clone: The read finishes 3 residues shy of the CDR3 end, and the germline J gene is used to complete it. V and J are TRBV5-4 and TRBJ2-2; the match to TRBD1 covers 9 bases. Germline values: CDR1 SGHNT, CDR2 YYREEE (reference sequence). The CDR3 totals 15 residues. Germline trimming cut 3 bases from V and 3 bases from J; bases unmatched to any gene: 3. This chain's CDR3 is CASSSRDRDTGELFF. CDR3 bases read: TGTGCCAGCAGCTCGCGGGACAGGGACACCGGGGAG.

Concerning this clone: Sequencing ends 3 residues short of the CDR3 end; the germline J gene provides the rest. The chain links TRBV29-1 to TRBJ1-1, with D maybe TRBD1 (6 bases). The CDR3 contains 12 residues. Trimming took off 7 bases at V and 6 bases at J, with 15 bases between the two ends. The germline V gene has CDR1 SQVTM and CDR2 ANQGSEA. Incomplete CDR3 DNA: TGCAGCGAGAAACAGGGAGTGGCTGAA. It yields the protein CSEKQGVAE. The entire CDR3 reads CSEKQGVAEAFF.

This clone is labeled medium-sized (0.01 to 0.1%) based on frequency. Read coverage stops 3 residues before the CDR3 terminus; the germline J gene supplies the remainder. The V call is TRBV2, the J call TRBJ2-5, with D perhaps TRBD1 (6 bases). The germline gives CDR1 SNHLY, CDR2 FYNNEI. The CDR3 is 14 amino acids. V dropped 7 bases and J dropped 4 bases, with 16 bases sitting between them. CDR3 DNA (partial): TGTGCCAGCACTGGGGGCTCTGCCGTAGAGACC. Translation gives CASTGGSAVET. Given in full, the CDR3 is CASTGGSAVETQYF.